Sequencing of this TCR beta chain was carried out in a study of blood T cell repertoires in COVID-19. At the level of the study: Samples taken during acute and convalescent COVID-19 were collected in the United States, Italy and Spain.

This clone is labeled as medium-sized. CDR1 is MDHEN and CDR2 is SYDVKM in the germline V gene. The J segment lost 0 bases and the V segment lost 3 bases, leaving 5 bases of the junction unmatched. The CDR3 runs 15 residues. Profiling relied on immunoSEQ multiplex PCR, and the TCRdb table lists in-frame clones only, not all of them. The sample carries about 30,000 clones, 75% to 90% recorded once. The sample taken for sequencing was peripheral blood. The chain has TRBV28 and TRBJ2-7; TRBD2 aligns across 7 bases. This TCR was recovered from a man between 60 and 75 years old with active COVID-19. The CDR3: CASSLVGGSSYEQYF. CDR3 nucleotides: TGTGCCAGCAGTTTGGTAGGCGGGAGCTCCTACGAGCAGTACTTC.